This is a list of T cell receptor beta chains from one sample in a study of cytomegalovirus exposure and HLA in healthy donors. Produced via immunoSEQ multiplex PCR; TCRdb's table is partial and in-frame only. The table lists about 190,000 clones, 75% to 80% of them singletons, with roughly 13% in the top ten. The specimen was PBMCs. These receptors were taken from a woman aged 25 to 39 in good health and CMV-seropositive. Each CDR3 is given with its conserved first and last residue. D genes are given only for firm matches. The size field is filled for only some rows; it gives once, few, many or a size class.

clone_size	d_call	j_call	v_call	cdr3_aa	cdr3_nt
NA	TRBD1	TRBJ2-3	TRBV2	CASSLRGFTDTQYF	TGTGCCAGCAGTCTCAGGGGGTTTACAGATACGCAGTATTTT
NA	TRBD2	TRBJ2-3	TRBV6-1	CASSGLAGADTQYF	TGTGCCAGCAGCGGACTAGCGGGGGCCGATACGCAGTATTTT
NA	NA	TRBJ2-7	TRBV28	CASSFLMWGESYEQYF	TGTGCCAGCAGTTTTTTGATGTGGGGGGAGTCCTACGAGCAGTACTTC
NA	TRBD1	TRBJ2-1	TRBV5-1	CASSPMTGEGNEQFF	TGCGCCAGCAGCCCGATGACAGGGGAAGGCAATGAGCAGTTCTTC
NA	TRBD2	TRBJ2-2	TRBV10-3	CAISPATSGGHNTGELFF	TGTGCCATCTCCCCCGCGACTAGCGGGGGTCACAACACCGGGGAGCTGTTTTTT
NA	NA	TRBJ1-1	TRBV4-3	CASSPDVGSEAFF	TGCGCCAGCAGTCCCGATGTCGGTTCCGAAGCTTTCTTT
NA	TRBD1	TRBJ2-1	TRBV9	CASSVVAGQGFYNEQFF	TGTGCCAGCAGCGTAGTAGCCGGACAGGGGTTCTACAATGAGCAGTTCTTC
NA	NA	TRBJ2-7	TRBV19	CASSIDSTTRFYEQYF	TGTGCCAGTAGTATAGATAGCACGACCAGATTCTACGAGCAGTACTTC
NA	NA	TRBJ1-2	TRBV2	CASSDGVNYGYTF	TGTGCCAGCAGTGACGGAGTTAACTATGGCTACACCTTC
few	TRBD2	TRBJ2-3	TRBV5-4	CASSFGLAGATDTQYF	TGTGCCAGCAGCTTTGGACTAGCGGGGGCCACAGATACGCAGTATTTT
once	NA	TRBJ2-7	TRBV30	CAWSQFYEQYF	TGTGCCTGGAGTCAATTCTACGAGCAGTACTTC
NA	TRBD1	TRBJ2-5	TRBV5-1	CASSWPRDRRQETQYF	TGCGCCAGCAGCTGGCCCCGGGACAGGAGGCAAGAGACCCAGTACTTC
few	TRBD1	TRBJ2-3	TRBV5-1	CASSQTSGTGGKADTQYF	TGCGCCAGCAGCCAAACTTCCGGGACAGGGGGCAAGGCAGATACGCAGTATTTT
NA	NA	TRBJ1-2	TRBV7-9	CASSLGGGRGRANYGYTF	TGTGCCAGCAGCTTAGGAGGTGGCAGGGGACGGGCTAACTATGGCTACACCTTC
NA	TRBD2	TRBJ2-2	TRBV18	CASSRSGRAPGELFF	TGTGCCAGCTCAAGAAGCGGGAGGGCCCCCGGGGAGCTGTTTTTT
NA	NA	TRBJ2-6	TRBV9	CASSVDQFPGSGANVLTF	TGTGCCAGCAGCGTAGACCAGTTTCCAGGCTCTGGGGCCAACGTCCTGACTTTC
NA	NA	TRBJ2-2	TRBV6-5	CATYRRGGELFF	TGTGCCACCTACCGCCGAGGCGGGGAGCTGTTTTTT
NA	TRBD1	TRBJ2-7	TRBV30	CAWTPDRGAYEQYF	TGTGCCTGGACCCCGGACAGGGGGGCCTACGAGCAGTACTTC
NA	TRBD1	TRBJ2-7	TRBV29-1	CSVSGGSGEQYF	TGCAGCGTTTCAGGGGGTTCTGGCGAGCAGTACTTC
NA	NA	TRBJ2-6	TRBV27	CASTLSLNNVLTF	TGTGCCAGCACTCTAAGCTTGAACAACGTCCTGACTTTC
few	NA	TRBJ2-5	TRBV5-6	CASSLELREETQYF	TGTGCCAGCAGCTTGGAATTGCGGGAAGAGACCCAGTACTTC